This T cell receptor (beta chain) was identified during a study of blood T cells in healthy people across ages. General study points: Compared with aged donors, long-lived donors showed fewer expanded clones, suggesting selection. The study regarded diversity estimates from one million T cells as underestimates.

CDR1 DFQATT and CDR2 SNEGSKA come from the germline V gene (reference sequence). The junction had 11 bases not matched to a gene; V was cut back by 3 bases and J by 8 bases. The CDR3 runs to 15 residues. The people who gave samples were healthy Caucasians from Russia, aged roughly 6 to 100. Sample-barcoded 5' priming and a J-beta primer mix drove a second PCR of 7 to 11 cycles. MiXCR, applied by TCRdb to the 5' RACE reads, yields one record per CDR3 protein. The table shows roughly 2 million distinct CDR3 sequences, with roughly 52% occurring only once. As for this clonotype: Its antigen is unknown.

This chain links TRBV20-1 with TRBJ2-1; TRBD2 matches 9 bases. This sequence originates from a woman aged 35 to 49 in good health. What was sequenced was blood. The DNA of the CDR3 is TGCAGTGCTAGCCCATCGATAGCGGGGGTCTATGAGCAGTTCTTC. Its translation is CSASPSIAGVYEQFF.